Each of the 32 T cell receptor beta chains below was sequenced from the same sample in a study of cytomegalovirus exposure and HLA in healthy donors. In the PCR, 60 Vbeta and 13 Jbeta primers were used. Clones were read by immunoSEQ multiplex PCR, and TCRdb kept only the in-frame ones, dropping some. The sample shows approximately 150,000 clones, approximately 71% of them seen only once. Sequenced material: PBMCs. The receptors come from a man aged 25-45 years in good health and CMV-seropositive.

This clone was seen a handful of times. V usage is TRBV4-1 and J usage is TRBJ1-4; 7 bases line up with TRBD1. The junction had 3 bases not matched to a gene; V was cut back by 2 bases and J by 6 bases. Germline CDR1 reads MGHRA; CDR2 reads YSYEKL. The CDR3 spans 14 residues. CDR3 bases: TGCGCCAGCAGCCAATCAGGACAGGATGAAAAACTGTTTTTT. Translated: CASSQSGQDEKLFF.

The CDR3 DNA sequence: TGCGCCAGCAGCCAAGGACCCCGACTAGCGGGAGGCACAGATACGCAGTATTTT. The encoded protein is CASSQGPRLAGGTDTQYF. The chain employs TRBV4-1 and TRBJ2-3; 12 bases line up with TRBD2. V gave up 1 base and J gave up 1 base; unmatched junction bases: 6. From germline, CDR1 is MGHRA and CDR2 YSYEKL. This CDR3 comprises 18 residues.

The chain has TRBV4-2 and TRBJ2-1, with 10 bases matching TRBD2. The CDR3 loop spans 15 amino acids. Germline V gene data show CDR1 as LGHNA and CDR2 as YNFKEQ. The ends lost 1 base at V and 5 bases at J; junction bases unmatched: 2. This CDR3 is CASSQVGLADNEQFF. The CDR3 nucleotides are TGTGCCAGCAGCCAAGTAGGACTAGCGGACAATGAGCAGTTCTTC.

The chain links TRBV4-1 to TRBJ2-1, with D maybe TRBD2 (5 bases). V was pared by 0 bases and J by 9 bases, with 12 bases between. This CDR3 spans 14 amino acids. Germline V gene lookup returns CDR1 MGHRA and CDR2 YSYEKL. The DNA of the CDR3 is TGCGCCAGCAGCCAAGAGCGAGGGTTTAGTGAGCAGTTCTTC. Protein sequence: CASSQERGFSEQFF.

The chain carries TRBV10-1 and TRBJ1-1; a possible D gene is TRBD1 (5 bases). CDR3 size: 13 residues. Germline CDR1 reads WNHNN; CDR2 reads SYGVQD (reference sequence). Trimming pared 4 bases from V and 5 bases from J, leaving 11 bases between. CDR3 protein: CASSGGGTTEAFF. The CDR3 DNA sequence: TGCGCCAGCAGTGGGGGGGGGACGACTGAAGCTTTCTTT.

The chain couples TRBV4-1 to TRBJ2-1; maybe TRBD2 (5 bases). In germline, CDR1 is MGHRA, CDR2 YSYEKL. Trimming left V 1 base short and J 7 bases short, with 5 bases between. The CDR3 is made up of 12 amino acids. CDR3 sequence (DNA): TGCGCCAGCAGCCAAGGCGGGAATGAGCAGTTCTTC. Residues: CASSQGGNEQFF.

This rearrangement joins TRBV28 to TRBJ1-2; TRBD1 might be the D (6 bases). In germline, CDR1 is MDHEN, CDR2 SYDVKM. V shed 5 bases and J shed 8 bases, with 18 bases lying between them. The CDR3 has 14 amino acids. CDR3 in DNA: TGTGCCAGCAGTAGTGGCAGGGGTCGGTCAGGCTACACCTTC. Translation: CASSSGRGRSGYTF.

Regarding this clone: It is unclear where the CDR3 begins or ends on the DNA, so no DNA is shown, and the CDR3 is as TCRdb lists it. The rearrangement links TRBV21-1 to TRBJ1-2. TRBV21-1 is a pseudogene segment. Counting both end residues, the CDR3 totals 14 amino acids. CDR3 sequence reads: CASSKVAGGAGYTF.

CDR3 amino acids: CASSLNTGQETQYF. The CDR3 nucleotides read TGTGCCAGCAGCTTGAATACGGGTCAAGAGACCCAGTACTTC. V gene TRBV5-5 combines with J gene TRBJ2-5, with D uncertain. Trimming removed 1 base from V and 2 bases from J, with 9 bases in between. Germline CDR1 SGHKS, CDR2 YYEKEE (reference sequence). CDR3 length equals 14 residues. Full variable domain (outside the CDR3, taken from reference TRBV5-5 and TRBJ2-5): DAGVTQSPTHLIKTRGQQVTLRCSPISGHKSVSWYQQVLGQGPQFIFQYYEKEERGRGNFPDRFSARQFPNYSSELNVNALLLGDSALYLCASSLNTGQETQYFGPGTRLLVL.

V usage is TRBV28 and J usage is TRBJ1-1, with a weak D call TRBD1 (6 bases). Trimming removed 8 bases from V and 6 bases from J, with 16 bases in between. The CDR3 contains 13 residues. CDR1 is MDHEN, CDR2 SYDVKM, per germline. CDR3 loop: CASLSLRGSEAFF. CDR3 bases: TGTGCCAGCCTTTCCTTAAGGGGGTCTGAAGCTTTCTTT.

The rearrangement links TRBV2 to TRBJ2-1; 13 nucleotides agree with TRBD2. J gave up 9 bases and V 6 bases, and 8 bases lay outside the gene matches. CDR3 length equals 15 residues. Germline CDR1 SNHLY, CDR2 FYNNEI. Here the CDR3 DNA reads TGTGCCAGCAGCCCCGCCGGGACTAGCGGGATTGAGCAGTTCTTC. Translated: CASSPAGTSGIEQFF.

In DNA form, the CDR3 reads TGCAGCGTTGACCCCGGACAGGGTGGCGAGCAGTACTTC. Encoded protein: CSVDPGQGGEQYF. The chain links TRBV29-1 to TRBJ2-5; 8 bases fit TRBD1. TRBJ2-7 matches the DNA end more closely, so the J call is doubtful. The CDR3 consists of 13 residues. Germline V gene lookup returns CDR1 SQVTM and CDR2 ANQGSEA.

This clone was detected once. The V gene is TRBV7-9, the J gene TRBJ2-1; D is unresolved. Germline loops: CDR1 SEHNR, CDR2 FQNEAQ (reference sequence). Trimming pared 2 bases from V and 7 bases from J, leaving 9 bases between. This CDR3 comprises 13 residues. The CDR3 is CASSLPPRNEQFF. CDR3 sequence (DNA): TGTGCCAGCAGCTTACCTCCTCGGAATGAGCAGTTCTTC.

The genes are TRBV5-1 and TRBJ1-1; no definite D call. The ends were cut back, 0 bases at V and 2 bases at J, with 5 bases in the middle. CDR3 length: 13 residues. Looked up from germline, CDR1 is SGHRS and CDR2 is YFSETQ. In DNA form, the CDR3 reads TGCGCCAGCAGCTTGGCCTTAAACACTGAAGCTTTCTTT. Its translation: CASSLALNTEAFF.

The chain employs TRBV7-2 and TRBJ2-5, with TRBD2 matching 7 bases. Gene TRBJ2-7 matches the end of the DNA better, so the J call may be wrong. The germline CDR1 and CDR2 sequences are SGHTA and FQGNSA. This CDR3 has 15 residues. The DNA for the CDR3 is TGTGCCAGCAGCTTAGCCCTAGCGGACTCCTACGAGCAGTACTTC. It is translated as CASSLALADSYEQYF.

This clone was detected a few times. This probably arose from a read error, given a far larger clone one base away. The chain employs TRBV7-9 and TRBJ2-1; TRBD2 matches at 7 bases. This CDR3 comprises 16 residues. Germline lookup yields CDR1 SEHNR and CDR2 FQNEAQ (reference sequence). Trimming at V came to 1 base and at J to 8 bases, leaving 11 bases not matched to a gene. CDR3 DNA sequence: TGTGCCAGCAGCTTAGAAGTCAGCGGGATAGTACATGAGCAGTTCTTC. Protein sequence: CASSLEVSGIVHEQFF.

V usage is TRBV6-5 and J usage is TRBJ1-2, with 7 bases that match TRBD1. Trimming removed 2 bases from V and 4 bases from J; junction bases left unmatched: 4. The CDR3 length is 14 residues. Germline CDR1 is MNHEY and CDR2 is SVGAGI. CDR3: CASSYGQDGYGYTF. CDR3 in DNA: TGTGCCAGCAGTTACGGACAGGACGGCTATGGCTACACCTTC.

The rearrangement uses TRBV5-1 and TRBJ1-1; D is undetermined. This CDR3 is 12 amino acids long. With 4 bases removed from V and 5 bases from J, the gap between germline ends came to 9 bases. The germline CDR1 and CDR2 sequences are SGHRS and YFSETQ. CDR3 residues: CASSGAGTEAFF. The CDR3 DNA sequence: TGCGCCAGCAGCGGCGCGGGAACTGAAGCTTTCTTT.

This clone showed up just once. The chain links TRBV11-2 to TRBJ2-3, with 7 bases that match TRBD1. The CDR3 sequence is 13 residues long. With V trimmed by 3 bases and J by 4 bases, 1 base remained unmatched. The germline gives CDR1 SGHAT, CDR2 FQNNGV. CDR3 sequence (DNA): TGTGCCAGCAGCTTCACAGGGGCAGATACGCAGTATTTT. Amino acids: CASSFTGADTQYF.

The V and J genes are TRBV11-1 and TRBJ2-7; D perhaps matches TRBD1 (5 bases). V lost 1 base, J lost 4 bases, and 8 bases lay in between. Germline CDR1 is SGHAT and CDR2 is FQDESV (reference sequence). This CDR3 is built from 13 residues. The CDR3 loop is CASSLDRPYEQYF. DNA for the CDR3: TGTGCCAGCAGCTTAGACAGGCCATACGAGCAGTACTTC.

This chain links TRBV19 with TRBJ2-1; D is unclear. Germline V lookup: CDR1 LNHDA, CDR2 SQIVND (reference sequence). This CDR3 has 13 amino acids. The V end was cut by 7 bases, the J end by 6 bases, with 13 bases between. CDR3 sequence reads: CASKPWLLNEQFF. Here the CDR3 DNA reads TGTGCCAGTAAACCATGGCTCCTCAATGAGCAGTTCTTC.

This chain connects TRBV19 to TRBJ1-2; 7 positions agree with TRBD1. Trimming took 7 bases from V and 5 from J; bases not matched to a gene: 4. Germline CDR1 is LNHDA and CDR2 is SQIVND (reference sequence). The CDR3 is made up of 12 amino acids. CDR3 protein: CASTPQGYGYTF. For the CDR3, the DNA is TGTGCCAGTACCCCACAGGGGTATGGCTACACCTTC.

This chain connects TRBV27 to TRBJ2-1, with TRBD2 identical over 9 bases. Unmatched junction bases numbered 21, after V lost 3 bases and J lost 15 bases. Germline values: CDR1 MNHEY, CDR2 SMNVEV (reference sequence). The CDR3 totals 17 residues. CDR3 residues: CASSFGTSTGGDPWLFF. DNA of the CDR3: TGTGCCAGCAGTTTTGGGACTAGCACGGGTGGGGATCCCTGGCTGTTCTTC.

This clone was counted only a few times. The CDR3 is CASSPGRSGELFF. In DNA, the CDR3 is TGTGCCAGCAGCCCGGGTAGATCCGGGGAGCTGTTTTTT. The chain carries TRBV7-3 and TRBJ2-2; D is ambiguous. V lost 5 bases to trimming and J lost 6 bases, with 10 bases between them. The CDR3 sequence is 13 residues long. CDR1 and CDR2 from the germline V gene are SGHTA and FQGTGA.

The J gene is TRBJ1-1, the V gene TRBV5-1, with 9 bases aligning to TRBD1. CDR3 length: 13 residues. Losses at the gene ends were 3 bases for V and 10 bases for J; bases not matched to a gene: 7. Germline V CDR1 and CDR2: SGHRS, YFSETQ. The CDR3 nucleotides are TGCGCCAGCAGCTCGGACAGGGGATTGGGAGCTTTCTTT. Translation gives CASSSDRGLGAFF.

The CDR3 is CASPPDGTYEQYF. For the CDR3, the DNA is TGTGCCAGCCCCCCGGACGGGACCTACGAGCAGTACTTC. The chain links TRBV6-1 to TRBJ2-7, with D perhaps matching TRBD2 (5 bases). CDR3 length equals 13 residues. Germline assignment: CDR1 MNHNS and CDR2 SASEGT. V shed 8 bases and J shed 2 bases, with 13 bases lying between them.

This chain links TRBV7-6 with TRBJ2-7; a possible D gene is TRBD2 (6 bases). V was cut by 4 bases and J by 7 bases, with 17 bases left in between. Germline V CDR1 and CDR2: SGHVS, FNYEAQ. This CDR3 spans 14 amino acids. CDR3 region: CASSYMEGAGEQYF. The DNA of the CDR3 is TGTGCCAGCAGCTACATGGAGGGCGCCGGGGAGCAGTACTTC. Drawing the rest from reference TRBV7-6 and TRBJ2-7, the complete variable domain is GAGVSQSPRYKVTKRGQDVALRCDPISGHVSLYWYRQALGQGPEFLTYFNYEAQQDKSGLPNDRFSAERPEGSISTLTIQRTEQRDSAMYRCASSYMEGAGEQYFGPGTRLTVT.

V is TRBV6-1 and J is TRBJ2-7; 7 bases align to TRBD1. The length of the CDR3 is 15 residues. The germline gives CDR1 MNHNS, CDR2 SASEGT. Trimming took 8 bases from V and 6 from J; bases not matched to a gene: 16. The CDR3 sequence: CASYPGQQYWTEQYF. The CDR3 bases are TGTGCCAGCTACCCGGGACAGCAATACTGGACCGAGCAGTACTTC.

The rearrangement uses TRBV7-9 and TRBJ2-7; TRBD1 agrees at 7 bases. Per the germline V gene, CDR1 is SEHNR and CDR2 is FQNEAQ (reference sequence). The CDR3 runs 16 residues. The junction had 10 bases not matched to a gene; V was cut back by 4 bases and J by 1 base. In DNA form, the CDR3 reads TGTGCCAGCAGCTCCGGAACAGGGGTTGGGTCCTACGAGCAGTACTTC. This gives the protein CASSSGTGVGSYEQYF. The complete variable domain, with remaining parts taken from reference TRBV7-9 and TRBJ2-7, reads DTGVSQNPRHKITKRGQNVTFRCDPISEHNRLYWYRQTLGQGPEFLTYFQNEAQLEKSRLLSDRFSAERPKGSFSTLEIQRTEQGDSAMYLCASSSGTGVGSYEQYFGPGTRLTVT.

To note about this clone: The sample has other DNA sequences that encode this CDR3 too. This chain joins TRBV19 and TRBJ2-7; tentative D call: TRBD1 (5 bases). Germline V gene sequence: CDR1 LNHDA, CDR2 SQIVND (reference sequence). The CDR3 totals 13 residues. V was pared by 1 base and J by 3 bases, with 7 bases between. DNA for the CDR3: TGTGCCAGTAGTATAGCTAGGGGCTACGAGCAGTACTTC. Its translation: CASSIARGYEQYF.

The gene calls are TRBV5-1 and TRBJ2-3; 7 nucleotides align to TRBD1. After removal of 3 bases from V and 2 bases from J, the junction contained 6 bases not matched to a gene. The CDR3 is made up of 15 amino acids. CDR1 SGHRS and CDR2 YFSETQ come from the germline V gene. The CDR3 bases are TGCGCCAGCAGCTCCGGGACAGTTTTCACAGATACGCAGTATTTT. As protein: CASSSGTVFTDTQYF.

The chain combines TRBV6-6 with TRBJ2-7; 7 nucleotides line up with TRBD2. The CDR3 is 14 amino acids. Per germline, CDR1 MNHNY and CDR2 SVGAGI (reference sequence). V shed 6 bases, J shed 0 bases, and the junction held 5 bases outside the gene matches. For the CDR3, the DNA is TGTGCCAGCAGAGCGGGACTCCACTCCTACGAGCAGTACTTC. Translation: CASRAGLHSYEQYF.